This is a list of T cell receptor beta chains from one sample in a study of T cells expressing NK-cell markers. TCRdb re-called the 5' RACE reads and gives one entry per CDR3 protein, without DNA. This repertoire includes some 460,000 distinct CDR3 sequences. Sequencing input: blood T cells: a sorted CD56 or NKG2C T cell subset, CD4+ or CD8+ T cells, or bulk PBMC T cells (not recorded which). Receptor source: a woman aged 50 to 65 in good health. The CDR3 runs from the conserved cysteine through the conserved F or W.

v_call	j_call	cdr3_aa
TRBV9	TRBJ2-5	CASSVEGQGGRTQYF
TRBV7-8	TRBJ2-1	CASSFFRRRVISEQFF
TRBV5-4	TRBJ2-5	CASSLRLKGETQYF
TRBV9	TRBJ2-3	CASSHSALGDTQYF
TRBV28	TRBJ2-6	CASIAGPYSGANVLTF
TRBV20-1	TRBJ2-7	CSARVAGALGSYEQYF
TRBV6-2/TRBV6-3	TRBJ2-3	CASRDKGTSTDTQYF
TRBV12-3/TRBV12-4	TRBJ1-5	CASSFSGADQPQHF
TRBV29-1	TRBJ1-2	CSVAQAWGYTF
TRBV12-3/TRBV12-4	TRBJ2-1	CASSAQNEQFF
TRBV6-5	TRBJ2-1	CASSTGQPYNEQFF
TRBV11-3	TRBJ2-7	CASSAKRGGTYEQYF
TRBV28	TRBJ2-1	CASKYYNEQFF
TRBV20-1	TRBJ2-1	CSARELAGGTYNEQFF
TRBV12-3/TRBV12-4	TRBJ2-3	CASSPGLADTQYF
TRBV25-1	TRBJ2-2	CASQKQGAIGELFF
TRBV27	TRBJ2-3	CASSSIAGGTDTQYF
TRBV20-1	TRBJ2-1	CSARPTFGGRLYNEQFF
TRBV18	TRBJ2-2	CASSPFETNTGELFF
TRBV5-1	TRBJ1-5	CASSFRVGGQPQHF
TRBV6-5	TRBJ2-3	CASSYSRGLGTDTQYF